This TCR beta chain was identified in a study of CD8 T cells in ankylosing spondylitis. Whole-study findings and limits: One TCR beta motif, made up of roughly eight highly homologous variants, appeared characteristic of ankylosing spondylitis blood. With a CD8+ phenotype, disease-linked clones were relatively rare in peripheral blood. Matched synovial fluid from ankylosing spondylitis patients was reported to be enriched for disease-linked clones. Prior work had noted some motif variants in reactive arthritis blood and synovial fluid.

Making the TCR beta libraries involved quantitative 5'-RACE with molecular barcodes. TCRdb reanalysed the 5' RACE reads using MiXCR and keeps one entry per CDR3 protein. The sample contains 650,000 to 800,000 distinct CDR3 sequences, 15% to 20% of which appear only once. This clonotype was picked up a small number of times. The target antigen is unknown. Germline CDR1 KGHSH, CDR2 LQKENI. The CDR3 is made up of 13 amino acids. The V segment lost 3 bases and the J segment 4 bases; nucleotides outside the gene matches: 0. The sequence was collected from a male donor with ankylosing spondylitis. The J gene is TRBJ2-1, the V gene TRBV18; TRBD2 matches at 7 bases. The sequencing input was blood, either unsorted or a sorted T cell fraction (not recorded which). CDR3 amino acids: CASSPGRYNEQFF. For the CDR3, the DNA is TGTGCCAGCTCACCCGGGAGGTACAATGAGCAGTTCTTC.